A single sample gave rise to the 25 T cell receptor beta chains below, sequenced in a study of T cells in narcolepsy. Assay: immunoSEQ multiplex PCR; the TCRdb copy retains only in-frame clones and omits some. Of 27,000 or so clones listed, around four fifths are singletons. The sequencing input was CD45RA- memory CD4+ T cells from PBMCs. The origin of the receptors is a human donor with narcolepsy.

This clone showed up just once. The genes are TRBV6-1 and TRBJ1-1; no firm D call. Per the germline V gene, CDR1 is MNHNS and CDR2 is SASEGT. The CDR3 has 13 residues. V shed 7 bases and J shed 3 bases, with 12 bases lying between them. The chain's CDR3 is CASTNTPDTEAFF. The CDR3 DNA is TGTGCCAGCACCAACACCCCTGACACTGAAGCTTTCTTT.

This chain uses TRBV6-1 with TRBJ2-7; D is unclear. This CDR3 spans 13 amino acids. V was cut by 10 bases and J by 0 bases, with 13 bases left in between. Germline V lookup: CDR1 MNHNS, CDR2 SASEGT. CDR3 sequence: CATHVRPSYEQYF. The CDR3 DNA follows: TGTGCCACCCATGTCCGGCCCTCCTACGAGCAGTACTTC.

This clone has a handful of counts. One end of the junction does not line up with germline, which may come from a read error. V and J are TRBV28 and TRBJ2-7, with 10 bases lining up with TRBD2. Per germline, CDR1 MDHEN and CDR2 SYDVKM. The CDR3 runs to 16 residues. The CDR3 DNA reads as TGTGCCAGCTTCACCACAGAAAGGACTAGCGGACCCAGTAAGGACTTC. Translated: CASFTTERTSGPSKDF. Variable domain in full (rest from reference TRBV28 and TRBJ2-7): DVKVTQSSRYLVKRTGEKVFLECVQDMDHENMFWYRQDPGLGLRLIYFSYDVKMKEKGDIPEGYSVSREKKERFSLILESASTNQTSMYLCASFTTERTSGPSKDFGPGTRLTVT.

The chain joins TRBV7-9 to TRBJ2-6, with a possible D match to TRBD1 (6 bases). CDR1 and CDR2 (germline): SEHNR, FQNEAQ (reference sequence). The V and J ends lost 3 bases and 4 bases respectively, with 10 bases between them. The CDR3 contains 15 residues. CDR3 sequence: CASSLLGAGANVLTF. The CDR3 coding sequence is TGTGCCAGCAGCTTGTTGGGGGCCGGGGCCAACGTCCTGACTTTC.

In its sample, this clone was seen once. The rearrangement uses TRBV5-1 and TRBJ2-1; D is tentatively TRBD1 or TRBD2 (6 bases each). The CDR3 has 15 amino acids. Germline CDR1 SGHRS, CDR2 YFSETQ. Trimming took off 4 bases at V and 9 bases at J, with 20 bases between the two ends. CDR3 protein: CASSQGTERGGEQFF. In nucleotides, the CDR3 is TGCGCCAGCAGCCAAGGGACTGAGAGAGGGGGTGAGCAGTTCTTC.

The chain employs TRBV6-5 and TRBJ1-5, with D maybe TRBD1 (6 bases). The CDR3 covers 15 residues. CDR1 is MNHEY, CDR2 SVGAGI, per germline. Between the trimmed V and J ends, which lost 5 bases and 4 bases, there was a span of 15 bases. This CDR3 reads CASSVDRNFNQPQHF. The CDR3, as DNA: TGTGCCAGCAGTGTGGACAGAAACTTTAATCAGCCCCAGCATTTT.

The V call is TRBV4-1, the J call TRBJ2-1; TRBD2 matches 9 bases. The V segment lost 2 bases and the J segment 6 bases; nucleotides outside the gene matches: 5. This CDR3 contains 15 residues. Looked up from germline, CDR1 is MGHRA and CDR2 is YSYEKL. This CDR3 is CASSQLTSGRNEQFF. The CDR3 nucleotides are TGCGCCAGCAGCCAATTGACTAGCGGTCGCAATGAGCAGTTCTTC.

The rearrangement joins TRBV2 to TRBJ1-2; 8 bases align to TRBD1. The CDR3 sequence is 14 residues long. V was clipped by 4 bases and J by 4 bases; unmatched bases: 5. The V gene's germline CDR1 is SNHLY and CDR2 FYNNEI. The CDR3 DNA reads as TGTGCCAGCAGTGTGGGACAGGTGGGCTATGGCTACACCTTC. This codes for CASSVGQVGYGYTF.

The CDR3 loop is CASSPVSGQETQYF. CDR3 DNA sequence: TGTGCCAGCAGCCCCGTCAGCGGACAAGAGACCCAGTACTTC. The V call is TRBV5-6, the J call TRBJ2-5; tentative D call: TRBD2 (5 bases). CDR3 length: 14 amino acids. Germline loops: CDR1 SGHDT, CDR2 YYEEEE. Between the trimmed V and J ends, which lost 4 bases and 2 bases, there was a span of 12 bases.

The rearrangement links TRBV6-1 to TRBJ1-2; 8 bases align to TRBD1. J gave up 6 bases and V 7 bases, and 7 bases lay outside the gene matches. Germline CDR1 is MNHNS and CDR2 is SASEGT. This CDR3 is built from 13 residues. The DNA of the CDR3 is TGTGCCAGCACCATACAGGGGGGAGATGGCTACACCTTC. This encodes CASTIQGGDGYTF.

The chain carries TRBV29-1 and TRBJ1-2; D is uncertain. The CDR3 loop spans 11 amino acids. Trimming stripped 5 bases from V and 5 bases from J, with 9 bases between. The germline V gene has CDR1 SQVTM and CDR2 ANQGSEA. For the CDR3, the DNA is TGCAGCGTTTTATGGGATTATGGCTACACCTTC. Translated: CSVLWDYGYTF.

The chain links TRBV20-1 to TRBJ1-5; D is undetermined. CDR1 DFQATT and CDR2 SNEGSKA come from the germline V gene (reference sequence). V lost 1 base, J lost 4 bases, and 2 bases lay in between. This CDR3 spans 11 amino acids. CDR3 DNA: TGCAGTGCTAGAGGGAATCAGCCCCAGCATTTT. It translates to CSARGNQPQHF.

This rearrangement joins TRBV28 to TRBJ1-5, with 9 positions matching TRBD1. Germline-derived CDR1 and CDR2 are MDHEN and SYDVKM. Trimming took 5 bases from V and 4 from J; bases not matched to a gene: 9. CDR3 length equals 16 residues. The CDR3 DNA is TGTGCCAGCAGTCGCAGCTTCGGACAGGGGAATCAGCCCCAGCATTTT. This codes for CASSRSFGQGNQPQHF.

This clone was counted only a few times. The V call is TRBV11-1, the J call TRBJ2-5; the D call may be TRBD1 or TRBD2 (6 bases each). Looked up from germline, CDR1 is SGHAT and CDR2 is FQDESV (reference sequence). This CDR3 is built from 15 residues. The germline V and J ends were trimmed by 5 bases and 5 bases, with 18 bases remaining between them. CDR3 residues: CASSLQSGADETQYF. Here the CDR3 DNA reads TGTGCCAGCAGCCTACAATCGGGGGCGGACGAGACCCAGTACTTC.

The V and J genes are TRBV5-4 and TRBJ2-3; 9 positions agree with TRBD2. The J segment lost 4 bases and the V segment lost 0 bases, leaving 9 bases of the junction unmatched. The CDR3 consists of 17 residues. Germline V gene data show CDR1 as SGHNT and CDR2 as YYREEE (reference sequence). CDR3 loop: CASSLGFRRGGPDTQYF. In nucleotides, the CDR3 is TGTGCCAGCAGCTTGGGGTTCCGGCGGGGGGGCCCAGATACGCAGTATTTT.

V usage is TRBV2 and J usage is TRBJ2-3; 8 positions agree with TRBD2. The germline gives CDR1 SNHLY, CDR2 FYNNEI. The CDR3 is 14 amino acids. Losses at the gene ends were 0 bases for V and 6 bases for J; bases not matched to a gene: 2. Written as DNA, the CDR3 is TGTGCCAGCAGTGAAGCCCCTAGCGGGGATACGCAGTATTTT. Protein product: CASSEAPSGDTQYF. The full variable domain, rest sourced from reference TRBV2 and TRBJ2-3, is EPEVTQTPSHQVTQMGQEVILRCVPISNHLYFYWYRQILGQKVEFLVSFYNNEISEKSEIFDDQFSVERPDGSNFTLKIRSTKLEDSAMYFCASSEAPSGDTQYFGPGTRLTVL.

J is TRBJ1-2 and V is TRBV28; D gene uncertain. This CDR3 has 13 residues. CDR1 is MDHEN, CDR2 SYDVKM, per germline. The ends were cut back, 10 bases at V and 1 base at J, with 13 bases in the middle. CDR3 nucleotide sequence: TGTGCCACCGGAGGGTCATTTAACTATGGCTACACCTTC. This sequence encodes CATGGSFNYGYTF.

The chain couples TRBV7-3 to TRBJ1-5; no firm D call. This CDR3 spans 15 amino acids. The germline V gene encodes CDR1 SGHTA and CDR2 FQGTGA. V lost 1 base, J lost 0 bases, and 7 bases lay in between. The CDR3, as DNA: TGTGCCAGCAGCTTAAACCCAGATAGCAATCAGCCCCAGCATTTT. It codes for CASSLNPDSNQPQHF.

To note about this clone: Other nucleotide sequences in the sample specify the same CDR3. The CDR3 region is CATSRGGTDTQYF. CDR3 sequence (DNA): TGTGCCACCAGCAGGGGTGGCACAGATACGCAGTATTTT. The J gene is TRBJ2-3, the V gene TRBV15; D not resolved. This CDR3 has 13 amino acids. V lost 3 bases and J lost 1, with 5 bases in between. Germline values: CDR1 LNHNV, CDR2 YYDKDF (reference sequence).

The chain uses TRBV6-5 and TRBJ2-3; 7 positions agree with TRBD1. With V trimmed by 6 bases and J by 1 base, 7 bases remained unmatched. Germline CDR1 and CDR2: MNHEY and SVGAGI. The length of the CDR3 is 15 residues. The CDR3 DNA reads as TGTGCCAGCAGCCGACAGGGATTTGGCACAGATACGCAGTATTTT. Translating gives CASSRQGFGTDTQYF.

The V and J genes are TRBV28 and TRBJ1-3; no definite D call. This CDR3 has 14 residues. The germline V gene encodes CDR1 MDHEN and CDR2 SYDVKM. The germline V and J ends were trimmed by 2 bases and 0 bases, with 5 bases remaining between them. CDR3 amino acids: CASSLGFSGNTIYF. The CDR3 bases are TGTGCCAGCAGTTTAGGGTTCTCTGGAAACACCATATATTTT.

This sequence joins TRBV7-9 and TRBJ2-5; D not resolved. This CDR3 contains 14 residues. Germline V CDR1 and CDR2: SEHNR, FQNEAQ (reference sequence). V was shortened by 3 bases and J by 1 base, with 9 bases between the two germline ends. In DNA, the CDR3 is TGTGCCAGCAGCTTTCCCGGTTTCCAAGAGACCCAGTACTTC. It encodes CASSFPGFQETQYF. Based on the CDR3 plus reference TRBV7-9 and TRBJ2-5, the full variable domain is DTGVSQNPRHKITKRGQNVTFRCDPISEHNRLYWYRQTLGQGPEFLTYFQNEAQLEKSRLLSDRFSAERPKGSFSTLEIQRTEQGDSAMYLCASSFPGFQETQYFGPGTRLLVL.

The chain has TRBV6-1 and TRBJ2-2; 7 bases line up with TRBD1. With 3 bases clipped from V and 0 bases from J, the junction kept 10 bases outside the gene matches. The CDR3 is 18 amino acids. Germline loops: CDR1 MNHNS, CDR2 SASEGT. CDR3 nucleotides: TGTGCCAGCAGTGATTCTTTACAGGGGTTCGCGAACACCGGGGAGCTGTTTTTT. It translates to CASSDSLQGFANTGELFF.

This clone has just a few counts. The J gene is TRBJ2-2, the V gene TRBV10-2; no clear D gene. Deletions cut 7 bases from V and 3 bases from J, with 12 bases between. The CDR3 is made up of 14 amino acids. Germline CDR1 and CDR2: WSHSY and SAAADI. CDR3 nucleotide sequence: TGCGCCAGCATGTCCGGCCATGACACCGGGGAGCTGTTTTTT. It codes for CASMSGHDTGELFF.

This sequence joins TRBV5-5 and TRBJ1-1; no definite D call. Germline V CDR1 and CDR2: SGHKS, YYEKEE (reference sequence). The V end was cut by 0 bases, the J end by 1 base, with 10 bases between. This CDR3 region has 15 residues. CDR3 region: CASSLGQFANTEAFF. Written as DNA, the CDR3 is TGTGCCAGCAGCTTGGGCCAGTTCGCGAACACTGAAGCTTTCTTT.